This paragraph covers one T cell receptor (beta chain) sequence. Antigen specificity is unknown. This sample is drawn from a study of CD8+CD57+ T cells in acquired aplastic anemia. Turning to the study itself: Across the sorted CD4+ and CD8+ cells, DNA amounts averaged roughly 3.5 ug. Findings and caveats of the study: The study identified under 30 CD8+ CDR3 sequences shared by patients and controls. For CD8+ Simpson's diversity, patients and controls showed no significant difference.

According to the study, genomic DNA was the template for TCR beta VDJ and CDR3 profiling. Each CDR3 protein is one row after TCRdb ran MiXCR on the reads. The sample lists roughly 150,000 distinct CDR3 sequences; around 45% were seen once. V dropped 6 bases and J dropped 1 base, with 9 bases sitting between them. The CDR3 is 14 residues long. CDR1 and CDR2 (germline): MGHDK, SYGVNS. Material: sorted CD4+, CD8+, or CD8+CD57+ T cells (not recorded which) from PBMCs. The J gene is TRBJ2-2, the V gene TRBV25-1; a weak D match, TRBD1 (6 bases). The receptor's source is a human donor in good health. Here the CDR3 reads CASSEDRNTGELFF. The CDR3 DNA reads as TGTGCCAGCAGCGAGGACAGGAACACCGGGGAGCTGTTTTTT.